These T cell receptor beta chains were read from a single sample in a study of blood T cell repertoires in COVID-19. TCRdb's table, derived via immunoSEQ multiplex PCR, lists solely in-frame clones and lacks some. The table lists 100,000 to 150,000 clones, roughly 88% of them singletons. The sample taken for sequencing was peripheral blood. All receptors come from a woman in her fifties or sixties with active or convalescent COVID-19. CDR3s include the opening cysteine and the closing phenylalanine or tryptophan. Fields, in order: D gene, clone size, J gene, V gene, CDR3 DNA, CDR3 protein. A D gene is named only where the DNA matches it firmly. The size field is filled for only some rows; it gives once, few, many or a size class.

>NA|NA|TRBJ2-3|TRBV12-3/TRBV12-4
TGTGCCAGCAGTTCGTTCCGGGATACGCAGTATTTT
CASSSFRDTQYF
>NA|NA|TRBJ2-7|TRBV30
TGTGCCTGGAGCACGCTTTACCTAAATGACGAGCAGTACTTC
CAWSTLYLNDEQYF
>TRBD2|NA|TRBJ2-1|TRBV20-1
TGCAGTGCTAGTAAGTCAGCGGGAAACTTTAGAGGTGAGCAGTTCTTC
CSASKSAGNFRGEQFF
>NA|NA|TRBJ1-2|TRBV12-3/TRBV12-4
TGTGCCAGCAGTTATTCACAGAACTATGGCTACACCTTC
CASSYSQNYGYTF
>NA|NA|TRBJ1-4|TRBV2
TGTGCCAGCCGTGAACGAGGACAGCCCAATGAAAAACTGTTTTTT
CASRERGQPNEKLFF
>TRBD2|NA|TRBJ2-1|TRBV9
TGTGCCAGCAGCCCCTCTGGCGGGAGAGGGTACAATGAGCAGTTCTTC
CASSPSGGRGYNEQFF
>NA|once|TRBJ1-6|TRBV19
TGTGCCAGTAGTGAGTTTGAGGGAGGCAATTCACCCCTCCACTTT
CASSEFEGGNSPLHF
>TRBD2|NA|TRBJ2-1|TRBV11-1
TGTGCCAGCAGCTTACCGACTAGCGGGAGGTGGTATGAGCAGTTCTTC
CASSLPTSGRWYEQFF
>NA|NA|TRBJ1-3|TRBV29-1
TGCAGCGTTCGTTGGACATCCGGAAACACCATATATTTT
CSVRWTSGNTIYF
>NA|NA|TRBJ1-4|TRBV6-6
TGTGCCAGCAGTACCGGGGGTTGGGCGGAAAAACTGTTTTTT
CASSTGGWAEKLFF
>TRBD2|NA|TRBJ2-5|TRBV7-2
TGTGCCAGCAGCTTCAGCGGGAGCTCGGAGACCCAGTACTTC
CASSFSGSSETQYF
>NA|few|TRBJ2-4|TRBV4-2
TGTGCCAGCAGCCAAGCTGTGGGGGGAGCCATTCAGTACTTC
CASSQAVGGAIQYF
>NA|NA|TRBJ2-3|TRBV18
TGTGCCAGCTCACCAATAAAGGGAGTAGCGGATACGCAGTATTTT
CASSPIKGVADTQYF
>TRBD2|NA|TRBJ2-1|TRBV2
TGTGCCAGCAGTGAAAGGCGGGGGACGGAAGGGCATGAGCAGTTCTTC
CASSERRGTEGHEQFF
>NA|NA|TRBJ1-1|TRBV11-3
TGTGCCAGCAGCTTAGGACGGGTTAGTGAAGCTTTCTTT
CASSLGRVSEAFF